The 10 T cell receptor beta chains listed next were all sequenced from one sample in a study of regulatory T cells in long-lasting Graves disease. Time point here: newly diagnosed GD, antithyroid drugs for less than 3 months. PBMC-extracted RNA yielded the TCR library. Sequencing libraries for TCR beta were prepared with iRepertoire HTBI primers and Arm-PCR of CDR3 regions. TCRdb analysed the multiplex PCR reads with MiXCR anew, one entry per CDR3 protein. The data contain 250,000 or so distinct CDR3 sequences, just over 20% of them singletons. The sequencing used peripheral blood mononuclear cells (PBMCs), collected at new diagnosis, from a patient treated with antithyroid drugs. These receptors were collected from a female donor with Graves disease.

This clonotype was counted a few times. The genes are TRBV5-1 and TRBJ2-1, with D perhaps matching TRBD1 (6 bases). Trimming left V 0 bases short and J 3 bases short, with 10 bases between. CDR1 and CDR2 (germline): SGHRS, YFSETQ. The CDR3 loop spans 15 amino acids. The CDR3 is CASSLDGTLYNEQFF. The CDR3 DNA is TGCGCCAGCAGCTTGGACGGGACACTCTACAATGAGCAGTTCTTC.

A note on this clonotype: Compared with germline, one end of the junction differs, possibly owing to a read error. The chain couples TRBV4-3 to TRBJ1-4; D perhaps matches TRBD1 (5 bases). The CDR3 is 15 residues long. CDR1 and CDR2 (germline): LGHNA, YSLEER. The CDR3 DNA sequence: TGCGCCAGCAGCCAAGATGGGACGGGTAATAAAAAACTGTTTTTT. Protein: CASSQDGTGNKKLFF.

The J gene is TRBJ2-5, the V gene TRBV20-1; the match to TRBD2 covers 12 bases. This CDR3 comprises 15 residues. From germline, CDR1 is DFQATT and CDR2 SNEGSKA (reference sequence). J gave up 5 bases and V 5 bases, and 9 bases lay outside the gene matches. CDR3 nucleotides: TGCAGTGCTGACCTCACTAGCGGGGGGAGGGAGACCCAGTACTTC. Translating gives CSADLTSGGRETQYF.

At least ten counts were recorded for this clonotype. The chain employs TRBV15 and TRBJ2-3; 8 bases align to TRBD1. The length of the CDR3 is 15 residues. V was pared by 3 bases and J by 4 bases, with 6 bases of the junction left unmatched. The V gene's germline CDR1 is LNHNV and CDR2 YYDKDF (reference sequence). CDR3 region: CATSRDRVGADTQYF. The DNA of the CDR3 is TGTGCCACCAGCAGGGACAGGGTCGGGGCAGATACGCAGTATTTT. Using reference TRBV15 and TRBJ2-3 for the parts outside the CDR3, the full variable domain is DAMVIQNPRYQVTQFGKPVTLSCSQTLNHNVMYWYQQKSSQAPKLLFHYYDKDFNNEADTPDNFQSRRPNTSFCFLDIRSPGLGDTAMYLCATSRDRVGADTQYFGPGTRLTVL.

J is TRBJ2-5 and V is TRBV7-9; TRBD2 matches at 11 bases. The CDR3 is 23 residues long. V dropped 3 bases and J dropped 2; count of bases not matched to a gene: 26. The germline CDR1 and CDR2 sequences are SEHNR and FQNEAQ (reference sequence). The CDR3, as DNA: TGTGCCAGCAGCTTTTTTGGGCGGGCCCTGAACTACACTAGCGGGGGACTTCAAGAGACCCAGTACTTC. Its translation: CASSFFGRALNYTSGGLQETQYF.

This clonotype came up once. The chain joins TRBV20-1 to TRBJ2-5, with 7 bases lining up with TRBD1. V was clipped by 6 bases and J by 4 bases; unmatched bases: 11. The CDR3 is made up of 14 amino acids. Germline V gives CDR1 DFQATT, CDR2 SNEGSKA (reference sequence). The CDR3 loop is CSALAGTVGETQYF. CDR3 DNA sequence: TGCAGTGCCCTCGCCGGGACAGTAGGAGAGACCCAGTACTTC.

This clonotype appeared many times. J is TRBJ2-3 and V is TRBV5-8; 7 positions agree with TRBD2. CDR1 and CDR2 from the germline V gene are SGHTS and YDEGEE. J gave up 2 bases and V 0 bases, and 9 bases lay outside the gene matches. This CDR3 is 17 amino acids long. The CDR3 DNA follows: TGTGCCAGCAGCTTGGTGTCCCCTAGCGGAGTCACAGATACGCAGTATTTT. It codes for CASSLVSPSGVTDTQYF.

This clonotype was observed a few times. V gene TRBV3-1 combines with J gene TRBJ1-4; D unresolved. The CDR3 is 12 amino acids. Germline CDR1 and CDR2: LGHDT and YNNKEL (reference sequence). Trimming stripped 0 bases from V and 8 bases from J, with 4 bases between. The CDR3 protein is CASSQDSEKLFF. CDR3 DNA sequence: TGTGCCAGCAGCCAAGACAGCGAAAAACTGTTTTTT.

Many counts were recorded for this clonotype. The chain carries TRBV30 and TRBJ1-1; unclear D gene. The CDR3 covers 15 residues. Germline CDR1 is GTSNPN and CDR2 is SVGIG (reference sequence). Trimming shortened V by 2 bases and J by 2 bases, and 15 bases separated the two germline ends. The CDR3 loop reads CAWSISTGSNTEAFF. DNA for the CDR3: TGTGCCTGGAGTATCTCGACCGGTTCAAACACTGAAGCTTTCTTT. Supplemented by reference TRBV30 and TRBJ1-1, the full variable domain reads SQTIHQWPATLVQPVGSPLSLECTVEGTSNPNLYWYRQAAGRGLQLLFYSVGIGQISSEVPQNLSASRPQDRQFILSSKKLLLSDSGFYLCAWSISTGSNTEAFFGQGTRLTVV.

This clonotype was counted at least ten times. V gene TRBV2 combines with J gene TRBJ2-3; 8 bases align to TRBD2. The CDR3 runs 16 residues. V shed 8 bases, J shed 2 bases, and the junction held 12 bases outside the gene matches. CDR1 SNHLY and CDR2 FYNNEI come from the germline V gene. In DNA form, the CDR3 reads TGTGCCAGCCATTGGTGGCGACTAGCGACCACAGATACGCAGTATTTT. Translated: CASHWWRLATTDTQYF.